These 11 T cell receptor beta chains originate from one sample sequenced in a study of blood T cell repertoires in COVID-19. TCRdb's copy holds only in-frame clones and misses some; the assay was immunoSEQ multiplex PCR. The sample holds 300,000 to 450,000 clones, more than 80% seen once. The sequencing sample was made of PBMCs or T cells enriched from blood (not recorded which). The receptors originated from a man between 18 and 29 years old who had recovered from COVID-19.

The chain has TRBV5-1 and TRBJ2-7, with 9 bases lining up with TRBD2. The CDR3 length is 14 residues. Germline V lookup: CDR1 SGHRS, CDR2 YFSETQ. Losses at the gene ends were 4 bases for V and 3 bases for J; bases not matched to a gene: 5. This CDR3 is CASSPRREGYEQYF. The DNA of the CDR3 is TGCGCCAGCAGCCCGCGGCGGGAGGGCTACGAGCAGTACTTC.

The chain recombines TRBV27 with TRBJ2-7, with 7 positions matching TRBD2. Germline V gives CDR1 MNHEY, CDR2 SMNVEV (reference sequence). The junction had 7 bases not matched to a gene; V was cut back by 3 bases and J by 2 bases. CDR3 length equals 15 residues. CDR3 amino acids: CASSLVLAAPYEQYF. CDR3 nucleotides: TGTGCCAGCAGTTTGGTTCTAGCGGCACCCTACGAGCAGTACTTC.

This clone has a single count. The J gene is TRBJ1-4, the V gene TRBV19, with 7 bases aligning to TRBD1. The CDR3 covers 13 residues. CDR1 LNHDA and CDR2 SQIVND come from the germline V gene (reference sequence). V shed 7 bases and J 7 bases; nucleotides not matched to a gene: 6. CDR3: CASKGARLEKLFF. The CDR3 DNA reads TGTGCCAGTAAGGGGGCGCGTCTTGAAAAACTGTTTTTT. Full variable domain (rest looked up from reference TRBV19 and TRBJ1-4): DGGITQSPKYLFRKEGQNVTLSCEQNLNHDAMYWYRQDPGQGLRLIYYSQIVNDFQKGDIAEGYSVSREKKESFPLTVTSAQKNPTAFYLCASKGARLEKLFFGSGTQLSVL.

J is TRBJ2-7 and V is TRBV6-2 or TRBV6-3; 8 nucleotides agree with TRBD2. This CDR3 comprises 14 residues. Germline CDR1 is MNHEY and CDR2 is SVGEGT. The V segment lost 5 bases and the J segment 3 bases; nucleotides outside the gene matches: 6. This CDR3 reads CASSDSGIVYEQYF. The CDR3 region has the DNA TGTGCCAGCAGTGATAGCGGGATCGTCTACGAGCAGTACTTC.

The chain uses TRBV28 and TRBJ1-2; no firm D call. Germline V lookup: CDR1 MDHEN, CDR2 SYDVKM. The CDR3 totals 14 residues. V was clipped by 5 bases and J by 8 bases, with 18 bases between them. CDR3 region: CASSPAGRERGYTF. The CDR3 region has the DNA TGTGCCAGCAGTCCTGCCGGCCGGGAGAGAGGCTACACCTTC.

CDR3 nucleotides: TGTGCCAGCAGCTTATCAACCCCCGGGACAGGGGTCTACGAGCAGTACTTC. This encodes CASSLSTPGTGVYEQYF. This chain connects TRBV11-2 to TRBJ2-7; 10 nucleotides match TRBD1. Germline V gene lookup returns CDR1 SGHAT and CDR2 FQNNGV. There are 17 residues in the CDR3. Trimming cost V 2 bases and J 3 bases; bases outside gene matches: 10.

The rearrangement uses TRBV7-6 and TRBJ2-2; 7 bases are a match to TRBD2. Germline-derived CDR1 and CDR2 are SGHVS and FNYEAQ. The trim removed 1 base at V and 1 base at J, leaving 3 bases unmatched. This CDR3 contains 16 residues. This CDR3 reads CASSLVLAENTGELFF. For the CDR3, the DNA is TGTGCCAGCAGCTTAGTCCTAGCGGAGAACACCGGGGAGCTGTTTTTT.

V gene TRBV9 combines with J gene TRBJ1-5, with D unresolved. The CDR3 runs 14 residues. The germline gives CDR1 SGDLS, CDR2 YYNGEE. V was clipped by 7 bases and J by 4 bases, with 15 bases between them. The CDR3 sequence: CASAAGGPNQPQHF. CDR3 bases: TGTGCCAGCGCCGCGGGCGGCCCGAATCAGCCCCAGCATTTT. Together with reference TRBV9 and TRBJ1-5, the CDR3 gives the full variable domain: DSGVTQTPKHLITATGQRVTLRCSPRSGDLSVYWYQQSLDQGLQFLIQYYNGEERAKGNILERFSAQQFPDLHSELNLSSLELGDSALYFCASAAGGPNQPQHFGDGTRLSIL.

The chain combines TRBV4-2 with TRBJ1-5, with TRBD1 matching 7 bases. V lost 1 base and J lost 4; bases outside the gene matches: 13. This CDR3 has 18 amino acids. Germline CDR1 reads LGHNA; CDR2 reads YNFKEQ. The CDR3 nucleotides read TGTGCCAGCAGCCAAGTCGTTAGGGGGCGCGAGGGGAATCAGCCCCAGCATTTT. Translating it yields CASSQVVRGREGNQPQHF.

This sequence joins TRBV29-1 and TRBJ2-7; 7 nucleotides match TRBD1. V shed 5 bases, J shed 1 base, and the junction held 8 bases outside the gene matches. Germline loops: CDR1 SQVTM, CDR2 ANQGSEA. The CDR3 spans 14 residues. CDR3 region: CSVKDRKDSYEQYF. The CDR3 coding sequence is TGCAGCGTTAAGGACAGGAAGGATTCCTACGAGCAGTACTTC.

This clone was detected a few times. The chain links TRBV7-2 to TRBJ2-7; 10 nucleotides align to TRBD2. The ends lost 5 bases at V and 3 bases at J; junction bases unmatched: 4. The CDR3 runs 14 residues. Germline V gene sequence: CDR1 SGHTA, CDR2 FQGNSA. CDR3 region: CASSLSGRDYEQYF. CDR3 in DNA: TGTGCCAGCAGCCTCAGCGGGAGGGACTACGAGCAGTACTTC.